The entry below gives a single TCR beta chain sequence along with its context. Its antigen is still unknown. This entry belongs to a study of cytomegalovirus exposure and HLA in healthy donors. A multiplex PCR was run with 60 Vbeta primers and 13 Jbeta primers. Sequencing used immunoSEQ multiplex PCR; TCRdb keeps in-frame clones, though not all of them. The table shows approximately 160,000 clones, with roughly four fifths occurring only once. The CDR3 spans 18 residues. The junction had 10 bases not matched to a gene; V was cut back by 4 bases and J by 0 bases. Looked up from germline, CDR1 is ENHRY and CDR2 is SYGVKD. General study findings and limits: In all likelihood, a cluster of highly shared sequence variants was a sequencing artifact. Most subjects' HLA-A and HLA-B alleles were reportedly predicted from TCR beta sequences. Apparent HLA restriction characterized most CMV-associated TCR beta chains in a later analysis.

The sequenced material came from PBMCs. The chain couples TRBV10-3 to TRBJ2-2, with 8 bases lining up with TRBD2. The sequence was obtained from a man aged 18 to 30 in good health and CMV-seronegative. As DNA, the CDR3 is TGTGCCATCAGTGCGCCAGCCAGCGGGGGAACGAACACCGGGGAGCTGTTTTTT. Protein product: CAISAPASGGTNTGELFF.